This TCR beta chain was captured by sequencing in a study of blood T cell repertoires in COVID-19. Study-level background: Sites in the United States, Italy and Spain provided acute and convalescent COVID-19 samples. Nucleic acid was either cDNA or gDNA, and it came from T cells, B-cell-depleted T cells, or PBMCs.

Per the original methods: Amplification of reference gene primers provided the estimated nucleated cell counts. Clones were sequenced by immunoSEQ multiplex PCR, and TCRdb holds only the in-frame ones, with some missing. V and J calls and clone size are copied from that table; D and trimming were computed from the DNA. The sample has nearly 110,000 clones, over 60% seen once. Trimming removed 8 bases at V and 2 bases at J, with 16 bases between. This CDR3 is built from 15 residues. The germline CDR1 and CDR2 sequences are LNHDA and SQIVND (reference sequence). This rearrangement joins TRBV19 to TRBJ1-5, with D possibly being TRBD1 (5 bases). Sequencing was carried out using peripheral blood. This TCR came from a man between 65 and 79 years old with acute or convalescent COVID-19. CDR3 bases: TGTGCCAGTTCGGGGGGGAGGGTTGGCAATCAGCCCCAGCATTTT. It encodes CASSGGRVGNQPQHF.